This T cell receptor (beta chain) was found in a study of blood T cell repertoires in COVID-19. This clone was found a few times. The authors' processing: Cell counts per sample came from amplifying reference gene primers. Here immunoSEQ multiplex PCR was the method, and the copy in TCRdb shows in-frame clones only, minus some. V, J and clone size were drawn from that table, and D and trimming were deduced from the DNA. This sample has 250,000 or so clones; around nine tenths occur once, and the top ten carry just under 9%. This TCR was recovered from a man aged 40-50 years with active or convalescent COVID-19. The sample comprised peripheral blood.

The DNA of the CDR3 is TGTGCCAGCAGCTCCGCTTACAGGGCCCCAGGATCCGGGGAGCTGTTTTTT. It codes for CASSSAYRAPGSGELFF. The rearrangement links TRBV5-5 to TRBJ2-2, with a weak D call TRBD1 (6 bases). The V and J ends lost 3 bases and 6 bases respectively, with 21 bases between them. Germline values: CDR1 SGHKS, CDR2 YYEKEE (reference sequence). CDR3 length: 17 amino acids. The full variable domain, its missing parts supplied by reference TRBV5-5 and TRBJ2-2, is DAGVTQSPTHLIKTRGQQVTLRCSPISGHKSVSWYQQVLGQGPQFIFQYYEKEERGRGNFPDRFSARQFPNYSSELNVNALLLGDSALYLCASSSAYRAPGSGELFFGEGSRLTVL.